This TCR beta chain was sequenced during a study of blood T cell repertoires in COVID-19. Study context: Acute-phase and convalescent COVID-19 samples originated in the United States, Italy and Spain.

Here immunoSEQ multiplex PCR was the method, and the copy in TCRdb shows in-frame clones only, minus some. The repertoire holds about 180,000 clones, with approximately 85% as singletons. The CDR3 sequence is 14 residues long. V was clipped by 6 bases and J by 7 bases; unmatched bases: 5. Per germline, CDR1 MDHEN and CDR2 SYDVKM. This clone was seen more than once but under ten times. What was sequenced was peripheral blood. The chain is built from TRBV28 and TRBJ1-4; 10 nucleotides match TRBD1. The sequence came from a man between 60 and 75 years old with acute or convalescent COVID-19. The CDR3 sequence: CASSLGQGIEKLFF. CDR3 bases: TGTGCCAGCAGCCTGGGACAGGGGATTGAAAAACTGTTTTTT. The whole variable domain, filled in from reference TRBV28 and TRBJ1-4, reads DVKVTQSSRYLVKRTGEKVFLECVQDMDHENMFWYRQDPGLGLRLIYFSYDVKMKEKGDIPEGYSVSREKKERFSLILESASTNQTSMYLCASSLGQGIEKLFFGSGTQLSVL.